The rows below give T cell receptor beta chains drawn from one sample of a study of blood T cell repertoires in COVID-19. Libraries were prepared by immunoSEQ multiplex PCR; TCRdb keeps only in-frame clonotypes and omits some of them. The table lists 200,000 to 250,000 clones, more than 80% of them singletons. The sequencing input was peripheral blood. These receptor sequences come from a woman aged 30 to 39 with COVID-19, enrolled during active disease. Both conserved end residues are part of each CDR3. A D gene is named only where the DNA matches it firmly. Some rows mark clone size as missing; the rest say once, few, many or name a class of expanded clone.

d_gene: -
abundance: -
v_gene: TRBV28
j_gene: TRBJ1-2
CDR3aa: CASSFQGTPLFYGYTF
CDR3nt: TGTGCCAGCAGTTTCCAGGGGACCCCTCTCTTCTATGGCTACACCTTC

d_gene: -
abundance: few
v_gene: TRBV7-3
j_gene: TRBJ1-1
CDR3aa: CASSLTGSATEAFF
CDR3nt: TGTGCCAGCAGCTTAACAGGGAGCGCTACTGAAGCTTTCTTT

d_gene: -
abundance: -
v_gene: TRBV28
j_gene: TRBJ2-4
CDR3aa: CASQGEAIQYF
CDR3nt: TGTGCCAGCCAGGGTGAGGCCATTCAGTACTTC

d_gene: -
abundance: -
v_gene: TRBV4-1
j_gene: TRBJ1-2
CDR3aa: CASSQGSGDYGYTF
CDR3nt: TGCGCCAGCAGCCAAGGCTCAGGGGACTATGGCTACACCTTC

d_gene: TRBD2
abundance: -
v_gene: TRBV5-1
j_gene: TRBJ2-5
CDR3aa: CASRNAIRGGQETQYF
CDR3nt: TGCGCCAGCAGGAACGCCATCCGGGGGGGCCAAGAGACCCAGTACTTC

d_gene: -
abundance: -
v_gene: TRBV6-5
j_gene: TRBJ1-3
CDR3aa: CASSIGGNTIYF
CDR3nt: TGTGCCAGCAGTATCGGGGGAAACACCATATATTTT

d_gene: TRBD1
abundance: -
v_gene: TRBV5-4
j_gene: TRBJ1-1
CDR3aa: CASTSTGADEAFF
CDR3nt: TGTGCCAGCACCTCGACAGGGGCGGATGAAGCTTTCTTT

d_gene: TRBD2
abundance: -
v_gene: TRBV7-2
j_gene: TRBJ2-1
CDR3aa: CASSFRNSGRGVNEQFF
CDR3nt: TGTGCCAGCAGCTTTAGAAATAGCGGGAGAGGGGTCAATGAGCAGTTCTTC

d_gene: TRBD1
abundance: -
v_gene: TRBV2
j_gene: TRBJ1-5
CDR3aa: CASSGQGTQPQHF
CDR3nt: TGTGCCAGCAGTGGACAGGGCACTCAGCCCCAGCATTTT

d_gene: -
abundance: -
v_gene: TRBV14
j_gene: TRBJ2-5
CDR3aa: CASSHGLDEGQSFQETQYF
CDR3nt: TGTGCCAGCAGCCACGGGTTGGATGAGGGCCAGAGCTTCCAAGAGACCCAGTACTTC

d_gene: -
abundance: -
v_gene: TRBV12-5
j_gene: TRBJ1-6
CDR3aa: CASGLGAPGSPLHF
CDR3nt: TGTGCTAGTGGTTTAGGGGCGCCAGGTTCACCCCTCCACTTT

d_gene: -
abundance: -
v_gene: TRBV27
j_gene: TRBJ1-6
CDR3aa: CASSLEGVDNSPLHF
CDR3nt: TGTGCCAGCAGTTTAGAGGGCGTTGATAATTCACCCCTCCACTTT

d_gene: -
abundance: -
v_gene: TRBV19
j_gene: TRBJ2-3
CDR3aa: CASSALADTTTDTQYF
CDR3nt: TGTGCCAGTAGTGCACTAGCAGATACCACCACAGATACGCAGTATTTT

d_gene: TRBD1
abundance: few
v_gene: TRBV5-4
j_gene: TRBJ2-7
CDR3aa: CASSRGTGAPYEQYF
CDR3nt: TGTGCCAGCAGCCGGGGGACAGGGGCACCTTACGAGCAGTACTTC

d_gene: TRBD2
abundance: -
v_gene: TRBV19
j_gene: TRBJ2-2
CDR3aa: CASSPLAGDTGELFF
CDR3nt: TGTGCCAGTAGTCCTCTAGCGGGGGATACCGGGGAGCTGTTTTTT

d_gene: TRBD2
abundance: -
v_gene: TRBV24-1
j_gene: TRBJ2-2
CDR3aa: CATSDLRTSGGTGELFF
CDR3nt: TGTGCCACCAGTGATTTACGGACTAGCGGGGGTACCGGGGAGCTGTTTTTT

d_gene: TRBD2
abundance: few
v_gene: TRBV10-3
j_gene: TRBJ2-3
CDR3aa: CAISERTSGAYF
CDR3nt: TGTGCCATCAGTGAGAGGACTAGCGGGGCGTATTTT

d_gene: -
abundance: -
v_gene: TRBV19
j_gene: TRBJ1-2
CDR3aa: CASSIAGGTYGYTF
CDR3nt: TGTGCCAGTAGTATAGCGGGGGGTACCTATGGCTACACCTTC

d_gene: TRBD1
abundance: -
v_gene: TRBV15
j_gene: TRBJ2-3
CDR3aa: CATSRGTGSTDTQYF
CDR3nt: TGTGCCACCAGCAGAGGGACAGGGAGCACAGATACGCAGTATTTT

d_gene: TRBD1
abundance: -
v_gene: TRBV5-1
j_gene: TRBJ2-5
CDR3aa: CASSLVGTGGSETQYF
CDR3nt: TGCGCCAGCAGCTTGGTGGGGACAGGGGGCTCAGAGACCCAGTACTTC

d_gene: -
abundance: few
v_gene: TRBV5-4
j_gene: TRBJ1-6
CDR3aa: CASSLRSDSPLHF
CDR3nt: TGTGCCAGCAGCTTGAGGAGTGATTCACCCCTCCACTTT

d_gene: TRBD1
abundance: -
v_gene: TRBV28
j_gene: TRBJ2-5
CDR3aa: CASSEWTGGMETQYF
CDR3nt: TGTGCCAGCAGTGAATGGACAGGGGGTATGGAGACCCAGTACTTC

d_gene: -
abundance: once
v_gene: TRBV7-2
j_gene: TRBJ1-1
CDR3aa: CASSPGLTEAFF
CDR3nt: TGTGCCAGCAGCCCCGGGTTGACTGAAGCTTTCTTT

d_gene: TRBD1
abundance: -
v_gene: TRBV7-3
j_gene: TRBJ2-7
CDR3aa: CASSLTGTGGAIGYEQYF
CDR3nt: TGTGCCAGCAGCTTAACCGGGACAGGGGGCGCAATCGGCTACGAGCAGTACTTC

d_gene: TRBD2
abundance: -
v_gene: TRBV3-1/TRBV3-2
j_gene: TRBJ2-3
CDR3aa: CASSQEVAGEDTQYF
CDR3nt: TGTGCCAGCAGCCAAGAAGTAGCGGGGGAGGATACGCAGTATTTT

d_gene: TRBD2
abundance: -
v_gene: TRBV19
j_gene: TRBJ2-7
CDR3aa: CASSPKLAGGGEQYF
CDR3nt: TGTGCCAGTAGTCCTAAACTAGCGGGAGGAGGTGAGCAGTACTTC

d_gene: TRBD1
abundance: -
v_gene: TRBV6-6
j_gene: TRBJ1-2
CDR3aa: CASSSETGFYGYTF
CDR3nt: TGTGCCAGCAGTTCGGAGACAGGGTTCTATGGCTACACCTTC

d_gene: TRBD2
abundance: -
v_gene: TRBV28
j_gene: TRBJ2-7
CDR3aa: CASSLPSGLTYEQYF
CDR3nt: TGTGCCAGCAGTTTACCTAGCGGGCTTACCTACGAGCAGTACTTC

d_gene: -
abundance: -
v_gene: TRBV6-5
j_gene: TRBJ1-1
CDR3aa: CASSYREVPEAFF
CDR3nt: TGTGCCAGCAGTTACAGGGAGGTCCCTGAAGCTTTCTTT

d_gene: -
abundance: -
v_gene: TRBV18
j_gene: TRBJ2-7
CDR3aa: CASSYQGYSYEQYF
CDR3nt: TGTGCCAGCTCATATCAGGGGTACTCCTACGAGCAGTACTTC

d_gene: TRBD1
abundance: -
v_gene: TRBV5-6
j_gene: TRBJ2-7
CDR3aa: CASLRQGREQYF
CDR3nt: TGTGCCAGCCTTCGACAGGGGCGCGAGCAGTACTTC

d_gene: -
abundance: -
v_gene: TRBV5-8
j_gene: TRBJ1-2
CDR3aa: CASSGTYLGTTVGYTF
CDR3nt: TGTGCCAGCAGCGGAACCTACCTAGGAACGACAGTTGGCTACACCTTC

d_gene: -
abundance: -
v_gene: TRBV6-1
j_gene: TRBJ1-3
CDR3aa: CASSEPGRGNTIYF
CDR3nt: TGTGCCAGCAGTGAACCTGGGAGAGGAAACACCATATATTTT

d_gene: TRBD1
abundance: -
v_gene: TRBV7-9
j_gene: TRBJ2-7
CDR3aa: CASSSGQGAEEQYF
CDR3nt: TGTGCCAGCAGCTCGGGACAGGGGGCTGAAGAGCAGTACTTC

d_gene: TRBD1
abundance: -
v_gene: TRBV28
j_gene: TRBJ2-7
CDR3aa: CASSGQGAASYEQYF
CDR3nt: TGTGCCAGCAGTGGTCAGGGGGCGGCCTCCTACGAGCAGTACTTC

d_gene: -
abundance: -
v_gene: TRBV24-1
j_gene: TRBJ2-3
CDR3aa: CATSPGQNTDTQYF
CDR3nt: TGTGCCACCTCGCCGGGACAAAACACAGATACGCAGTATTTT

d_gene: TRBD1
abundance: -
v_gene: TRBV6-5
j_gene: TRBJ2-7
CDR3aa: CASRATGTLGEQYF
CDR3nt: TGTGCCAGCAGGGCGACAGGGACCTTGGGCGAGCAGTACTTC

d_gene: -
abundance: few
v_gene: TRBV2
j_gene: TRBJ1-6
CDR3aa: CASSEARGSNSPLHF
CDR3nt: TGTGCCAGCAGTGAAGCTAGGGGATCTAATTCACCCCTCCACTTT

d_gene: -
abundance: -
v_gene: TRBV19
j_gene: TRBJ1-2
CDR3aa: CASSRRGLSNYGYTF
CDR3nt: TGTGCCAGTAGTAGACGGGGGTTGTCTAACTATGGCTACACCTTC

d_gene: TRBD2
abundance: -
v_gene: TRBV3-1/TRBV3-2
j_gene: TRBJ2-2
CDR3aa: CASSQDKVSGKANTGELFF
CDR3nt: TGTGCCAGCAGCCAAGATAAGGTTAGCGGGAAAGCGAACACCGGGGAGCTGTTTTTT

d_gene: TRBD2
abundance: -
v_gene: TRBV5-1
j_gene: TRBJ2-7
CDR3aa: CASTWRTGTSGSYEQYF
CDR3nt: TGCGCCAGCACCTGGCGAACGGGGACTAGCGGCTCCTACGAGCAGTACTTC

d_gene: TRBD1
abundance: -
v_gene: TRBV6-2/TRBV6-3
j_gene: TRBJ1-5
CDR3aa: CASSYQVGQGDQPQHF
CDR3nt: TGTGCCAGCAGTTACCAAGTCGGACAGGGTGATCAGCCCCAGCATTTT

d_gene: TRBD1
abundance: -
v_gene: TRBV28
j_gene: TRBJ1-2
CDR3aa: CASSPGQGPYGYTF
CDR3nt: TGTGCCAGCAGTCCAGGACAGGGCCCCTATGGCTACACCTTC

d_gene: TRBD2
abundance: once
v_gene: TRBV5-1
j_gene: TRBJ2-3
CDR3aa: CASSLGDYNTDTQYF
CDR3nt: TGCGCCAGCAGCTTGGGGGACTATAACACAGATACGCAGTATTTT

d_gene: TRBD2
abundance: -
v_gene: TRBV4-3
j_gene: TRBJ2-7
CDR3aa: CASSESLAGTYEQYF
CDR3nt: TGCGCCAGCAGCGAATCGCTAGCGGGGACCTACGAGCAGTACTTC

d_gene: -
abundance: -
v_gene: TRBV5-1
j_gene: TRBJ1-6
CDR3aa: CASSLAAENSPLHF
CDR3nt: TGCGCCAGCAGCTTGGCTGCAGAAAATTCACCCCTCCACTTT